This is a list of T cell receptor beta chains from one sample in a study of CXCR3-negative and CXCR3-positive naive CD8 T cells. TCRdb reprocessed the 5' RACE reads; each CDR3 protein has one entry and no DNA is given. Recorded for this sample: some 53,000 distinct CDR3 sequences. What was sequenced was naive CXCR3+ CD8+ T cells from blood. These receptors all stem from a human donor in good health. Some clones in this sample may be carry-over from other donors' samples. Each CDR3 is given with its conserved first and last residue.

V gene: TRBV14
J gene: TRBJ2-4
CDR3 protein: CASSQATGLAKNIQYF

V gene: TRBV2
J gene: TRBJ2-1
CDR3 protein: CASTGVVNNEQFF

V gene: TRBV5-1
J gene: TRBJ2-1
CDR3 protein: CASSLATGGLMDNEQFF

V gene: TRBV12-3/TRBV12-4
J gene: TRBJ1-5
CDR3 protein: CASSRQGNNQPQHF

V gene: TRBV19
J gene: TRBJ2-1
CDR3 protein: CASSYKNEQFF

V gene: TRBV6-2/TRBV6-3
J gene: TRBJ2-2
CDR3 protein: CASSYSGLAGLTGELFF

V gene: TRBV11-1
J gene: TRBJ2-2
CDR3 protein: CASSRDYLSTGELFF

V gene: TRBV9
J gene: TRBJ2-7
CDR3 protein: CASSVTGSSYEQYF

V gene: TRBV4-3
J gene: TRBJ1-1
CDR3 protein: CASSQDKKDIRFWNEAFF

V gene: TRBV6-4
J gene: TRBJ1-2
CDR3 protein: CASSESKYYGYTF

V gene: TRBV12-3/TRBV12-4
J gene: TRBJ2-5
CDR3 protein: CASTPGYSDETQYF

V gene: TRBV7-2
J gene: TRBJ2-7
CDR3 protein: CASSLALGTNYGQYF

V gene: TRBV28
J gene: TRBJ2-7
CDR3 protein: CASNRDRRPYEQYF